What follows are 8 T cell receptor beta chains derived from one specimen sequenced in a study of post-analysis software for immune sequencing data. Whole-study results and caveats: Controls had lower frequencies than patients of a few TRBV segments, which included TRBV5-6, TRBV5-1 and TRBV20-1.

What these receptors recognize is not known. Sequencing libraries made from TCR beta cDNA carried unique molecular identifiers. TCRdb re-analysed the PCR reads in MiXCR, keeping a single row per CDR3 protein. The sample yields roughly 600,000 distinct CDR3 sequences, 44% seen once. The sample was blood. The receptors were sampled from a girl aged 5-17 years with multiple sclerosis.

J is TRBJ1-2 and V is TRBV4-1; D may be TRBD1 (5 bases). V gave up 6 bases and J gave up 4 bases, with 12 bases separating them. CDR3 length: 13 amino acids. Germline V gene data show CDR1 as MGHRA and CDR2 as YSYEKL. The chain's CDR3 is CASSAGGTYGYTF. CDR3 sequence (DNA): TGCGCCAGCAGTGCTGGGGGGACCTATGGCTACACCTTC.

This clonotype appeared a single time. The genes are TRBV3-1 and TRBJ2-1; 11 bases are shared with TRBD2. This CDR3 is built from 18 residues. J gave up 7 bases and V 0 bases, and 11 bases lay outside the gene matches. Germline V gene lookup returns CDR1 LGHDT and CDR2 YNNKEL (reference sequence). CDR3 in DNA: TGTGCCAGCAGCCAAGACCCGCCGACTAGCGGGAACAGGAATGAGCAGTTCTTC. Its translation is CASSQDPPTSGNRNEQFF.

With regard to this clonotype: A read error may produce the germline difference seen at one junction end. J is TRBJ2-1 and V is TRBV12-3 or TRBV12-4; a weak D match, TRBD1 (6 bases). This CDR3 is built from 17 residues. CDR3 DNA: TGTGCCAGCAGCTTGAAGCTTCCTGGGCAGGGGAATAATGCGCAGTTCTTC. Its translation: CASSLKLPGQGNNAQFF.

V usage is TRBV14 and J usage is TRBJ2-1; perhaps TRBD2 as D (5 bases). The CDR3 runs 16 residues. With 3 bases removed from V and 2 bases from J, the gap between germline ends came to 14 bases. Germline CDR1 SGHDN, CDR2 FVKESK. CDR3 residues: CASSQYAGLTYNEQFF. CDR3 coding DNA: TGTGCCAGCAGCCAGTACGCAGGACTCACCTACAATGAGCAGTTCTTC.

This clonotype was observed a few times. The J gene is TRBJ1-1, the V gene TRBV6-5; D remains ambiguous. Germline V lookup: CDR1 MNHEY, CDR2 SVGAGI. V shed 5 bases and J shed 3 bases, with 10 bases lying between them. CDR3 length: 13 residues. Here the CDR3 reads CASSLGEDTEAFF. Here the CDR3 DNA reads TGTGCCAGCAGTCTAGGAGAGGACACTGAAGCTTTCTTT.

J is TRBJ2-1 and V is TRBV5-1; the match to TRBD1 covers 7 bases. V was pared by 4 bases and J by 6 bases, with 10 bases of the junction left unmatched. Germline loops: CDR1 SGHRS, CDR2 YFSETQ. This CDR3 spans 15 amino acids. CDR3 nucleotides: TGCGCCAGCAGCCCGATCTGGGCAGGGGGCAATGAGCAGTTCTTC. It specifies CASSPIWAGGNEQFF.

The CDR3 region is CASSRGTGGAENTEAFF. CDR3 nucleotide sequence: TGCGCCAGCAGCCGAGGGACAGGGGGCGCCGAGAACACTGAAGCTTTCTTT. J is TRBJ1-1 and V is TRBV5-1; TRBD1 agrees at 12 bases. The CDR3 runs to 17 residues. Per germline, CDR1 SGHRS and CDR2 YFSETQ. Unmatched junction bases numbered 8, after V lost 4 bases and J lost 1 base.

The chain combines TRBV24-1 with TRBJ1-2; D unclear. With 2 bases removed from V and 8 bases from J, the gap between germline ends came to 17 bases. The V gene's germline CDR1 is KGHDR and CDR2 SFDVKD. The CDR3 is 15 amino acids. The CDR3 protein is CATSDSDGPPRGYTF. The CDR3, as DNA: TGTGCCACCAGTGATTCCGACGGCCCCCCGAGGGGCTACACCTTC.